One sample yielded the 10 T cell receptor beta chains listed below, sequenced in a study of identical twins. TCRdb re-called the 5' RACE reads with MiXCR, one entry per CDR3 protein. The sample has under 300,000 distinct CDR3 sequences; over 13% are singletons. Sequenced material: memory (CD45RO+) T cells sorted from blood. These receptors originate from a woman between 18 and 29 years old in good health.

This clonotype was picked up a small number of times. The chain combines TRBV18 with TRBJ2-5, with D maybe TRBD2 (5 bases). This CDR3 is 14 amino acids long. Per the germline V gene, CDR1 is KGHSH and CDR2 is LQKENI. V was cut by 6 bases and J by 4 bases, with 15 bases left in between. Here the CDR3 DNA reads TGTGCCAGCTCCCTCACTAGAGTCGGAGAGACCCAGTACTTC. Translation gives CASSLTRVGETQYF.

This clonotype showed up just a few times. The gene calls are TRBV5-6 and TRBJ1-1; 8 nucleotides match TRBD1. The J segment lost 2 bases and the V segment lost 0 bases, leaving 3 bases of the junction unmatched. The CDR3 length is 15 residues. Germline CDR1 and CDR2: SGHDT and YYEEEE. This CDR3 reads CASSLGSGGNTEAFF. The CDR3 DNA is TGTGCCAGCAGCTTGGGTTCAGGGGGCAACACTGAAGCTTTCTTT.

The V and J genes are TRBV20-1 and TRBJ2-1; TRBD1 might be the D (6 bases). The length of the CDR3 is 11 residues. Per germline, CDR1 DFQATT and CDR2 SNEGSKA (reference sequence). Between the trimmed V and J ends, which lost 5 bases and 4 bases, there was a span of 6 bases. The CDR3 reads CSAGQYNEQFF. The CDR3, as DNA: TGCAGTGCTGGACAGTACAATGAGCAGTTCTTC.

CDR3 bases: TGTGCCAGCAGTTACGGGTGGGGCTACAATGAGCAGTTCTTC. Encoded protein: CASSYGWGYNEQFF. This chain joins TRBV6-2 or TRBV6-3 and TRBJ2-1; no firm D call. V lost 2 bases, J lost 3 bases, and 8 bases lay in between. This CDR3 comprises 14 residues. Germline values: CDR1 MNHEY, CDR2 SVGEGT.

This clonotype was observed many times. The chain couples TRBV12-3 or TRBV12-4 to TRBJ1-1, with D uncertain. V shed 5 bases and J shed 1 base, with 14 bases lying between them. This CDR3 is 15 amino acids long. This chain's CDR3 is CASSRLRTRNTEAFF. CDR3 in DNA: TGTGCCAGCAGTAGGCTCCGGACGCGGAACACTGAAGCTTTCTTT.

The chain couples TRBV12-3 or TRBV12-4 to TRBJ1-2, with D perhaps TRBD1 (5 bases). CDR3 size: 12 residues. Deletions cut 8 bases from V and 7 bases from J, with 14 bases between. CDR3 residues: CASRGGLTGYTF. The CDR3 DNA sequence: TGTGCCAGCCGCGGGGGGTTGACTGGCTACACCTTC.

This clonotype was detected ten times or more. Written as DNA, the CDR3 is TGTGCCATCAGGGAACCCTCTGGAAACACCATATATTTT. Translated: CAIREPSGNTIYF. This chain joins TRBV10-3 and TRBJ1-3; D not resolved. Germline V gene sequence: CDR1 ENHRY, CDR2 SYGVKD. Trimming pared 6 bases from V and 0 bases from J, leaving 6 bases between. There are 13 residues in the CDR3.

The chain combines TRBV7-2 with TRBJ2-2; D call uncertain. V lost 1 base and J 4 bases, leaving 4 bases between the germline ends. Germline V gene data show CDR1 as SGHTA and CDR2 as FQGNSA. This CDR3 contains 13 residues. The CDR3 DNA sequence: TGTGCCAGCAGCTTAGGATTCACCGGGGAGCTGTTTTTT. It yields the protein CASSLGFTGELFF.

The chain employs TRBV5-1 and TRBJ2-4; D remains ambiguous. V was clipped by 7 bases and J by 1 base, with 18 bases between them. The germline V gene has CDR1 SGHRS and CDR2 YFSETQ. The CDR3 extends over 16 amino acids. CDR3 region: CASASLIVGAKNIQYF. The DNA of the CDR3 is TGCGCCAGCGCTTCCCTGATCGTGGGGGCCAAAAACATTCAGTACTTC. The variable domain in full, completed from reference TRBV5-1 and TRBJ2-4, reads KAGVTQTPRYLIKTRGQQVTLSCSPISGHRSVSWYQQTPGQGLQFLFEYFSETQRNKGNFPGRFSGRQFSNSRSEMNVSTLELGDSALYLCASASLIVGAKNIQYFGAGTRLSVL.

This clonotype has at least ten counts. V and J are TRBV29-1 and TRBJ2-3; D not resolved. The V end lost 6 bases, the J end lost 5 bases, and 9 bases lay between the germline ends. Germline V CDR1 and CDR2: SQVTM, ANQGSEA. The CDR3 is made up of 11 amino acids. In DNA form, the CDR3 reads TGCAGCGTCTACCGACGAGATACGCAGTATTTT. Amino acids: CSVYRRDTQYF.